This T cell receptor (beta chain) was identified in a study of T cell clones after liver transplantation. About the research overall: TCRbeta sequencing after a pre-transplant mixed lymphocyte reaction identified graft-donor-reactive clones, later tracked in post-transplant blood. Study-level points and caveats: The donor-reactive repertoire was only partly measurable in two subjects, lacking donor cells.

Only in-frame clones appear in the TCRdb table, and some are missing; sequencing was by immunoSEQ multiplex PCR. The table lists about 75,000 clones, about 85% of them singletons. Remarks on this clone: No antigen is known for it.

The CDR3 sequence is 17 residues long. CDR1 and CDR2 from the germline V gene are MNHNS and SASEGT. Germline trimming cut 4 bases from V and 2 bases from J; bases unmatched to any gene: 11. The sequences come from CD4+ T cells from blood, collected around 50 months after liver transplant. The chain combines TRBV6-1 with TRBJ1-5; 7 nucleotides align to TRBD1. The clonotype originates from a human patient who received a liver transplant. Some T cells may have come from the graft donor. In DNA, the CDR3 is TGTGCCAGCAGTGGAGATAGAGACAGGGCTCGCAATCAGCCCCAGCATTTT. Translated: CASSGDRDRARNQPQHF.